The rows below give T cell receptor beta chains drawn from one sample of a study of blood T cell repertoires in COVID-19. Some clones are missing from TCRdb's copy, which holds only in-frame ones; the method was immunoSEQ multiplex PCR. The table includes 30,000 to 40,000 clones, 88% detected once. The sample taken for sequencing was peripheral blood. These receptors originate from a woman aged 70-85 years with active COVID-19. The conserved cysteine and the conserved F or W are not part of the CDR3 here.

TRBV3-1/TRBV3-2	ASSQDRPNTEAF
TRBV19	ASSKIAGDLNEQF
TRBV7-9	ASRFASGQGITDTQY
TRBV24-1	ATSDWTSDRGTQY
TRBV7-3	ASSLGSTDTQY
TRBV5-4	ASSSGQGLAEKLF
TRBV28	ASTITNPVSNQPQH
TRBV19	ASYRRLDTEAF
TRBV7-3	ASSLTGGTEAF
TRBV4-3	ASSQDLSRGSSYNEQF
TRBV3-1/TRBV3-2	ASRGYTEAF
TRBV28	ATSTGSYHGELF
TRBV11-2	ASSFEDTGTEAF
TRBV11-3	ASSGRRGATDTQY
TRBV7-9	ASSVEGRSYEQY
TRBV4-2	ASSQEGGDEQY
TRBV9	ASSIGTSATGELF
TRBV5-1	ASSLGAGETQY
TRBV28	ASRTAGQPQH
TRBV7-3	ASSLTGTGGSYGYT
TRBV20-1	SASRGAGTGELF
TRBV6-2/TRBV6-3	ASSLSGASYEQY
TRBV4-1	ASSQEGHAGWNTQY
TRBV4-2	ASSPMDNQETQY
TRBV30	AWSGSSGGRFTDTQY
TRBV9	ASSFSTGLQDEQY
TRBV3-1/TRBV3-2	ASSQDPRGGNQPQH
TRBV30	AWSTRVGYGYT
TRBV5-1	ASSFPETDTQY
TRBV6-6	ASSSPGGLNSPLH
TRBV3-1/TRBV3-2	ASSQGSSGPNTGELF
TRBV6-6	ASSYLAGGLDTQY
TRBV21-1	ASSPGRGQPQH
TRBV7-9	ASSSPARSGGVYNEQF
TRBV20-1	SAEIQETQY
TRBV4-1	ASSQDSRANTGELF
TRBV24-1	ATSDSFPGFTSTDTQY
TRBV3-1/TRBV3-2	ASSPTASGGAHEQY
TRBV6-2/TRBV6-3	ASSYDRGNRSPLH
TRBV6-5	ASSYEERAEAF